The source of this TCR delta chain is a study of γδ T cells in repeated Plasmodium falciparum infection. Study-level information: Donors were malaria-exposed Malian children or age- and gender-matched Australian children. Broader study findings: Compared with Australian children, Malian Vdelta2-negative repertoires seemed more clonal, less diverse, less shared.

This clone was observed at least ten times. Its antigen is as yet unknown. The TCRdb protein, from a much larger clone, departs from this DNA's translation at residue 4, likely by read error; the protein shown derives from the DNA. This CDR3 has 20 amino acids. Germline loops: CDR1 TVYSNPD, CDR2 GDNSRS (reference sequence). Unmatched junction bases numbered 23, after V lost 0 bases and J lost 6 bases. Vgamma9/Vdelta2+ and Vdelta2-negative gammadelta T cells were flow-sorted from PBMC for bulk sequencing. TCRdb re-called the multiplex PCR reads using CATT. The profile shows more than 45,000 delta-chain clones, around 1.5% of them singletons.

Sequences were obtained from gamma-delta T cells from blood. V gene TRDV3 combines with J gene TRDJ1, with TRDD3 matching 12 bases. The TCR was taken from a pool of human donors (malaria-infected and uninfected, not separated). In DNA, the CDR3 is TGTGCCTTTAGTATACCCGTTCCCTACTGGGGGATACAGAGTCCTTATAAACTCATCTTT. This translates into CAFSIPVPYWGIQSPYKLIF.